Detailed here is one T cell receptor beta chain. What it recognizes is unknown. This sample stems from a study of cytomegalovirus exposure and HLA in healthy donors. Trimming took 7 bases from V and 1 from J, leaving 18 bases between them. This CDR3 is built from 16 residues. Germline V gives CDR1 SGHAT, CDR2 FQNNGV. Study conclusions and caveats: In vitro, a few CMV-associated chains proved specific for CMV antigens. An Asian-associated ancestry cluster reportedly showed fewer N-insertions than the roughly 700-donor mean in a later analysis.

Vbeta (60) and Jbeta (13) primers were used in the PCR. TCRdb keeps only in-frame clones here, not all; method: immunoSEQ multiplex PCR. Here the sample spans approximately 190,000 clones, 84% being singletons. The sample consisted of PBMCs. This receptor was obtained from a woman in her forties or fifties in good health and CMV-seropositive. The chain employs TRBV11-2 and TRBJ2-3; TRBD1 might be the D (6 bases). CDR3 residues: CASIHGLDRRTDTQYF. The CDR3 coding sequence is TGTGCCAGCATCCATGGGTTGGACAGACGCACAGATACGCAGTATTTT. The full variable domain, in which reference TRBV11-2 and TRBJ2-3 provide the parts outside the CDR3, is EAGVAQSPRYKIIEKRQSVAFWCNPISGHATLYWYQQILGQGPKLLIQFQNNGVVDDSQLPKDRFSAERLKGVDSTLKIQPAKLEDSAVYLCASIHGLDRRTDTQYFGPGTRLTVL.